The 17 T cell receptor beta chains below were found in one sample sequenced in a study of T-cell reconstitution after alpha-beta-depleted transplantation in children. Molecular barcoding with unique molecular identifiers was used for the TCRbeta library. TCRdb re-analysed the PCR reads in MiXCR, keeping a single row per CDR3 protein. The sample comprises under 750,000 distinct CDR3 sequences, about 21% of which are singletons, and roughly 13% rests with the top ten. The input for sequencing was PBMCs, mostly from graft donor cells, taken 360 days after TCRalphabeta/CD19-depleted stem cell transplant. These receptors came from a boy younger than two who had a stem cell transplant for acute myeloid leukemia, so the T cells may come from the graft donor.

This clonotype was counted a few times. The chain is built from TRBV27 and TRBJ1-1; no firm D call. The germline CDR1 and CDR2 sequences are MNHEY and SMNVEV (reference sequence). Trimming stripped 3 bases from V and 0 bases from J, with 20 bases between. CDR3 size: 18 residues. The CDR3 loop is CASSLKSLPVPMNTEAFF. In DNA form, the CDR3 reads TGTGCCAGCAGTTTGAAGTCCCTTCCGGTGCCAATGAACACTGAAGCTTTCTTT.

This clonotype has at least ten counts. This chain links TRBV7-2 with TRBJ2-2, with 8 bases identical to TRBD1. The CDR3 loop spans 17 amino acids. V was pared by 2 bases and J by 0 bases, with 5 bases of the junction left unmatched. Looked up from germline, CDR1 is SGHTA and CDR2 is FQGNSA. The CDR3 reads CASSLQDRASNTGELFF. DNA for the CDR3: TGTGCCAGCAGCTTACAGGACAGGGCGTCGAACACCGGGGAGCTGTTTTTT.

CDR3 in amino acids: CSVEPRTHNEQFF. The CDR3 region has the DNA TGCAGCGTTGAACCCCGGACGCACAATGAGCAGTTCTTC. J is TRBJ2-1 and V is TRBV29-1; no reliable D call. Trimming pared 2 bases from V and 5 bases from J, leaving 10 bases between. This CDR3 is 13 amino acids long. Germline CDR1 is SQVTM and CDR2 is ANQGSEA.

This clonotype was detected only a few times. V and J are TRBV5-1 and TRBJ2-1; D is undetermined. Germline loops: CDR1 SGHRS, CDR2 YFSETQ. CDR3 length: 12 amino acids. Trimming took 3 bases from V and 7 from J, leaving 8 bases between them. CDR3 coding DNA: TGCGCCAGCAGCTCATGGGATAATGAGCAGTTCTTC. This gives the protein CASSSWDNEQFF.

This clonotype occurred a few times. The gene calls are TRBV6-1 and TRBJ2-1, with D hard to call. From germline, CDR1 is MNHNS and CDR2 SASEGT. The CDR3 covers 14 residues. V lost 6 bases and J lost 0, with 9 bases in between. CDR3: CASRQFSSYNEQFF. The CDR3 DNA is TGTGCCAGCAGACAGTTTAGCTCCTACAATGAGCAGTTCTTC.

In its sample, this clonotype was seen a few times. V gene TRBV11-2 combines with J gene TRBJ2-1; TRBD2 matches 12 bases. Trimming removed 5 bases from V and 1 base from J; junction bases left unmatched: 6. CDR3 size: 17 residues. Per germline, CDR1 SGHAT and CDR2 FQNNGV. CDR3 protein: CASSLRTSGDSYNEQFF. In DNA, the CDR3 is TGTGCCAGCAGCCTTCGGACTAGCGGGGATTCCTACAATGAGCAGTTCTTC.

This clonotype was seen only a few times. Here the CDR3 DNA reads TGCAGTGCTAGTTTCGGGGCCCCAAGCACAGATACGCAGTATTTT. It yields the protein CSASFGAPSTDTQYF. This chain uses TRBV20-1 with TRBJ2-3; D may match TRBD1 or TRBD2 (5 bases each). The length of the CDR3 is 15 residues. With 3 bases removed from V and 0 bases from J, the gap between germline ends came to 13 bases. Germline V gene sequence: CDR1 DFQATT, CDR2 SNEGSKA (reference sequence).

The table lists this clonotype with many counts. This sequence joins TRBV6-1 and TRBJ2-1, with a possible D match to TRBD2 (5 bases). Per the germline V gene, CDR1 is MNHNS and CDR2 is SASEGT. Trimming took off 7 bases at V and 0 bases at J, with 13 bases between the two ends. The CDR3 contains 15 residues. The CDR3 region is CASMPGDSSYNEQFF. For the CDR3, the DNA is TGTGCCAGCATGCCCGGGGATAGCTCCTACAATGAGCAGTTCTTC.

This clonotype appeared a few times. This chain joins TRBV20-1 and TRBJ1-2; D unresolved. Germline V lookup: CDR1 DFQATT, CDR2 SNEGSKA (reference sequence). V was clipped by 6 bases and J by 4 bases, with 18 bases between them. The CDR3 covers 14 residues. The CDR3 reads CSAPTIDGPYGYTF. DNA of the CDR3: TGCAGTGCCCCAACGATTGACGGTCCCTATGGCTACACCTTC.

This clonotype was observed many times. The genes are TRBV27 and TRBJ2-5, with D perhaps matching TRBD1 or TRBD2 (6 bases each). This CDR3 is built from 14 residues. Looked up from germline, CDR1 is MNHEY and CDR2 is SMNVEV (reference sequence). V dropped 3 bases and J dropped 5 bases, with 13 bases sitting between them. DNA of the CDR3: TGTGCCAGCAGTTTTCTCGGGGGCGGGGAGACCCAGTACTTC. Its translation: CASSFLGGGETQYF.

The chain recombines TRBV12-3 or TRBV12-4 with TRBJ1-4; D is unresolved. V dropped 2 bases and J dropped 8 bases, with 18 bases sitting between them. This CDR3 has 16 residues. CDR3 bases: TGTGCCAGCAGTTTACGGCATTCCAGGATGGGGGAAAAACTGTTTTTT. Its translation is CASSLRHSRMGEKLFF.

The sample holds many counts of this clonotype. The chain has TRBV29-1 and TRBJ2-3; perhaps TRBD2 as D (5 bases). CDR3 length: 16 amino acids. Germline lookup yields CDR1 SQVTM and CDR2 ANQGSEA. Trimming stripped 4 bases from V and 2 bases from J, with 19 bases between. The CDR3 loop is CSVGPTGDYPTDTQYF. The CDR3 coding sequence is TGCAGCGTTGGGCCAACCGGTGACTATCCCACAGATACGCAGTATTTT.

This sequence joins TRBV20-1 and TRBJ1-1; D gene unclear. The germline V gene encodes CDR1 DFQATT and CDR2 SNEGSKA (reference sequence). Trimming stripped 4 bases from V and 1 base from J, with 7 bases between. The CDR3 runs 12 residues. The CDR3 bases are TGCAGTGCTAATAAAGGGAACACTGAAGCTTTCTTT. It translates to CSANKGNTEAFF.

This clonotype occurred many times. The chain couples TRBV4-1 to TRBJ1-2; D unresolved. Germline V gene data show CDR1 as MGHRA and CDR2 as YSYEKL. This CDR3 spans 13 amino acids. V was shortened by 0 bases and J by 4 bases, with 6 bases between the two germline ends. CDR3 amino acids: CASSQEEGYGYTF. The CDR3 DNA reads TGCGCCAGCAGCCAAGAAGAGGGCTATGGCTACACCTTC.

The chain employs TRBV5-1 and TRBJ2-7, with 7 nucleotides matching TRBD1. Germline CDR1 is SGHRS and CDR2 is YFSETQ. The CDR3 is 13 amino acids. V shed 3 bases and J 3 bases; nucleotides not matched to a gene: 3. This CDR3 is CASSYGQDYEQYF. Written as DNA, the CDR3 is TGCGCCAGCAGCTACGGACAGGACTACGAGCAGTACTTC. The full variable domain, its missing parts supplied by reference TRBV5-1 and TRBJ2-7, is KAGVTQTPRYLIKTRGQQVTLSCSPISGHRSVSWYQQTPGQGLQFLFEYFSETQRNKGNFPGRFSGRQFSNSRSEMNVSTLELGDSALYLCASSYGQDYEQYFGPGTRLTVT.

The chain has TRBV6-1 and TRBJ1-1; 7 bases match TRBD1. This CDR3 has 16 residues. CDR1 is MNHNS, CDR2 SASEGT, per germline. V dropped 6 bases and J dropped 3; count of bases not matched to a gene: 13. The CDR3 coding sequence is TGTGCCAGCAGCTCCTGGACAGGAGGAATGGACACTGAAGCTTTCTTT. It is translated as CASSSWTGGMDTEAFF.

V is TRBV20-1 and J is TRBJ2-5; the D gene is possibly TRBD2 (7 bases). Trimming left V 1 base short and J 5 bases short, with 14 bases between. The CDR3 consists of 14 residues. Germline CDR1 and CDR2: DFQATT and SNEGSKA (reference sequence). DNA of the CDR3: TGCAGTGCTAGAGCGGGGGGCCTTACTGAGACCCAGTACTTC. Protein: CSARAGGLTETQYF.